The 24 T cell receptor beta chains below come from one sample, sequenced in a study of T cells in Graves' hyperthyroidism and ophthalmopathy. TCR beta CDR3 region amplification was performed from RNA transcripts. First-round RT-PCR of the TCR CDR3 relied on the HTBI primer set. A single record per CDR3 protein comes from TCRdb applying MiXCR to the multiplex PCR reads. The table shows 300,000 to 450,000 distinct CDR3 sequences, with more than 14% occurring only once. Material for sequencing was blood. The source of these receptors is a woman in her twenties or thirties with Graves' ophthalmopathy.

This clonotype was observed at least ten times. The chain uses TRBV9 and TRBJ2-5, with a weak D call TRBD2 (6 bases). The germline CDR1 and CDR2 sequences are SGDLS and YYNGEE. The CDR3 is made up of 15 amino acids. V shed 2 bases and J shed 5 bases, with 16 bases lying between them. The CDR3 sequence: CASSVVGTLGETQYF. CDR3 nucleotide sequence: TGTGCCAGCAGCGTTGTAGGGACTCTTGGGGAGACCCAGTACTTC. Variable domain in full (rest from reference TRBV9 and TRBJ2-5): DSGVTQTPKHLITATGQRVTLRCSPRSGDLSVYWYQQSLDQGLQFLIQYYNGEERAKGNILERFSAQQFPDLHSELNLSSLELGDSALYFCASSVVGTLGETQYFGPGTRLLVL.

The sample holds a few counts of this clonotype. A read error is possible here, since a much larger clone lies one base away. The rearrangement joins TRBV28 to TRBJ2-1; no firm D call. Looked up from germline, CDR1 is MDHEN and CDR2 is SYDVKM. The CDR3 runs 12 residues. CDR3 sequence (DNA): TGTGCCAGCAGTCTACAGTACAGTGAGCAGTTCTTC. Its translation is CASSLQYSEQFF.

This clonotype occurred a few times. Since a much larger clone is just one base distant, this may be a read error. The V call is TRBV28, the J call TRBJ1-5; D gene uncertain. CDR3 length: 12 residues. V lost 8 bases to trimming and J lost 3 bases, with 8 bases between them. CDR1 and CDR2 from the germline V gene are MDHEN and SYDVKM. CDR3: CASAADNQPQHF. CDR3 sequence (DNA): TGTGCCAGCGCAGCCGACAATCAGCCCCAGCATTTT.

This clonotype was observed a few times. The chain uses TRBV4-1 and TRBJ1-2, with TRBD1 matching 9 bases. The V gene end was trimmed by 0 bases and the J gene end by 8 bases; junction bases not matched to a gene: 7. The CDR3 is 15 amino acids. Germline CDR1 MGHRA, CDR2 YSYEKL. The CDR3 spells CASSQDSGTGYGYTF. Written as DNA, the CDR3 is TGCGCCAGCAGCCAAGATTCTGGGACAGGGTACGGCTACACCTTC.

This clonotype was counted many times. V gene TRBV7-6 combines with J gene TRBJ2-2; TRBD2 aligns across 8 bases. CDR1 SGHVS and CDR2 FNYEAQ come from the germline V gene. Trimming removed 0 bases from V and 5 bases from J; junction bases left unmatched: 2. The CDR3 length is 15 residues. DNA of the CDR3: TGTGCCAGCAGCTTAGCGTTAGCGGGGACCGGGGAGCTGTTTTTT. This gives the protein CASSLALAGTGELFF.

This clonotype was seen ten or more times. J is TRBJ2-5 and V is TRBV10-3; a possible D gene is TRBD1 (6 bases). Germline V CDR1 and CDR2: ENHRY, SYGVKD. There are 14 residues in the CDR3. Trimming shortened V by 9 bases and J by 1 base, and 15 bases separated the two germline ends. The DNA of the CDR3 is TGTGCCATTTCAGTCGACAGGCTCCAAGAGACCCAGTACTTC. This gives the protein CAISVDRLQETQYF.

V and J are TRBV5-1 and TRBJ2-3; the match to TRBD1 covers 8 bases. V trimming: 2 bases; J trimming: 2 bases; junction bases outside the gene matches: 4. Germline V lookup: CDR1 SGHRS, CDR2 YFSETQ. The CDR3 contains 15 residues. The CDR3 spells CASSFRTGTTDTQYF. CDR3 bases: TGCGCCAGCAGCTTCAGGACAGGGACCACAGATACGCAGTATTTT.

This clonotype was observed at least ten times. This chain connects TRBV20-1 to TRBJ2-7; a possible D gene is TRBD1 (5 bases). The CDR3 is 15 residues long. Germline loops: CDR1 DFQATT, CDR2 SNEGSKA (reference sequence). The V gene lost 0 bases and the J gene lost 1 base, with 13 bases spanning the gap. The CDR3 reads CSARDHYQGSYEQYF. DNA of the CDR3: TGCAGTGCTAGAGATCATTACCAGGGATCCTACGAGCAGTACTTC.

This clonotype occurred a few times. The CDR3 region is CATSTGSHADTQYF. The DNA for the CDR3 is TGTGCCACCAGCACGGGCTCCCACGCAGATACGCAGTATTTT. The chain combines TRBV15 with TRBJ2-3, with D hard to call. V was trimmed by 4 bases and J by 4 bases, leaving 12 bases between them. Germline V gene data show CDR1 as LNHNV and CDR2 as YYDKDF (reference sequence). CDR3 length: 14 amino acids.

Points on this clonotype: An end of the junction does not agree with germline; a read error may underlie this. This rearrangement joins TRBV5-8 to TRBJ2-1, with TRBD2 identical over 11 bases. CDR3 length: 17 residues. Germline CDR1 reads SGHTS; CDR2 reads YDEGEE. CDR3 amino acids: CSSSLAGLAVATGEQFF. In DNA form, the CDR3 reads TGTTCCAGCAGCTTGGCGGGACTAGCGGTCGCAACGGGGGAGCAGTTCTTC.

This clonotype was counted at least ten times. The chain joins TRBV5-1 to TRBJ2-3, with 10 bases fitting TRBD2. There are 15 residues in the CDR3. The ends lost 5 bases at V and 2 bases at J; junction bases unmatched: 5. Germline CDR1 and CDR2: SGHRS and YFSETQ. CDR3 sequence: CASSYSGGDTDTQYF. CDR3 in DNA: TGCGCCAGCAGTTACAGCGGGGGGGACACAGATACGCAGTATTTT. Full variable domain (rest looked up from reference TRBV5-1 and TRBJ2-3): KAGVTQTPRYLIKTRGQQVTLSCSPISGHRSVSWYQQTPGQGLQFLFEYFSETQRNKGNFPGRFSGRQFSNSRSEMNVSTLELGDSALYLCASSYSGGDTDTQYFGPGTRLTVL.

The chain is built from TRBV5-4 and TRBJ2-2; D is perhaps TRBD1 or TRBD2 (6 bases each). This CDR3 is built from 16 residues. The V gene's germline CDR1 is SGHNT and CDR2 YYREEE (reference sequence). V was shortened by 4 bases and J by 1 base, with 14 bases between the two germline ends. The CDR3 region is CASSTPKGGNTGELFF. The CDR3 bases are TGTGCCAGCAGCACCCCAAAGGGGGGGAACACCGGGGAGCTGTTTTTT.

This clonotype occurred many times. The gene calls are TRBV7-6 and TRBJ2-1; TRBD2 might be the D (5 bases). Trimming cost V 5 bases and J 8 bases, with 10 bases left between them. Germline loops: CDR1 SGHVS, CDR2 FNYEAQ. The CDR3 sequence is 12 residues long. The CDR3 protein is CASSHRGDEQFF. The CDR3 coding sequence is TGTGCCAGCAGCCACCGGGGAGATGAGCAGTTCTTC.

The chain carries TRBV5-1 and TRBJ1-6; D is ambiguous. The length of the CDR3 is 19 residues. Germline loops: CDR1 SGHRS, CDR2 YFSETQ. The ends were cut back, 4 bases at V and 7 bases at J, with 27 bases in the middle. The CDR3 sequence: CASSQTAIITAPLNSPLHF. The DNA for the CDR3 is TGCGCCAGCAGCCAGACCGCAATAATAACAGCGCCCCTCAATTCACCCCTCCACTTT.

This clonotype was seen only a few times. The CDR3 region is CSASSTGGRETQYF. The CDR3 DNA sequence: TGCAGTGCTAGCTCTACAGGGGGCCGCGAGACCCAGTACTTC. The chain links TRBV20-1 to TRBJ2-5; 9 positions agree with TRBD1. The ends lost 3 bases at V and 5 bases at J; junction bases unmatched: 7. The length of the CDR3 is 14 residues. Per germline, CDR1 DFQATT and CDR2 SNEGSKA (reference sequence).

This clonotype was observed a handful of times. The V and J genes are TRBV10-3 and TRBJ2-3; tentatively, D is TRBD1 (5 bases). This CDR3 is 13 amino acids long. V was clipped by 8 bases and J by 2 bases, with 11 bases between them. Germline V lookup: CDR1 ENHRY, CDR2 SYGVKD. CDR3 nucleotide sequence: TGTGCCATCCAGGGCGAGCACACAGATACGCAGTATTTT. This codes for CAIQGEHTDTQYF.

This clonotype was seen ten or more times. The V call is TRBV30, the J call TRBJ1-2, with TRBD1 identical over 7 bases. CDR3 length: 15 amino acids. Per the germline V gene, CDR1 is GTSNPN and CDR2 is SVGIG (reference sequence). V dropped 2 bases and J dropped 5; count of bases not matched to a gene: 11. DNA of the CDR3: TGTGCCTGGAGTAGGGGGGAGGGGGCTACGTATGGCTACACCTTC. Amino acids: CAWSRGEGATYGYTF.

This clonotype was recorded many times. The chain has TRBV30 and TRBJ2-5, with D unclear. The CDR3 spans 13 residues. Germline V lookup: CDR1 GTSNPN, CDR2 SVGIG (reference sequence). Between the trimmed V and J ends, which lost 5 bases and 4 bases, there was a span of 14 bases. Here the CDR3 reads CAWELASVETQYF. As DNA, the CDR3 is TGTGCCTGGGAGCTGGCCTCGGTAGAGACCCAGTACTTC.

This clonotype was counted at least ten times. This chain links TRBV12-3 or TRBV12-4 with TRBJ2-5; 8 positions match TRBD1. The CDR3 has 15 amino acids. V shed 6 bases, J shed 8 bases, and the junction held 14 bases outside the gene matches. CDR3 bases: TGTGCCAGCAGGACCTCAGGGGGCGGAAGGGAAACCCAGTACTTC. It is translated as CASRTSGGGRETQYF.

The table lists this clonotype with a few counts. The chain couples TRBV27 to TRBJ1-5; 7 bases map to TRBD1. CDR1 is MNHEY, CDR2 SMNVEV, per germline (reference sequence). This CDR3 is built from 15 residues. The V gene end was trimmed by 2 bases and the J gene end by 6 bases; junction bases not matched to a gene: 7. CDR3: CASSLTLDRAQPQHF. DNA for the CDR3: TGTGCCAGCAGTTTAACCCTAGACAGGGCTCAGCCCCAGCATTTT.

This chain joins TRBV4-1 and TRBJ2-1, with D maybe TRBD1 (5 bases). Germline CDR1 and CDR2: MGHRA and YSYEKL. V lost 3 bases, J lost 4 bases, and 19 bases lay in between. CDR3 length: 17 residues. The CDR3 bases are TGCGCCAGCAGCCACCCTATTTCCAGGGCAGAGTACAATGAGCAGTTCTTC. Translating gives CASSHPISRAEYNEQFF.

This clonotype occurred many times. This chain joins TRBV20-1 and TRBJ1-5; weak D call: TRBD1 (6 bases). The CDR3 covers 16 residues. V dropped 3 bases and J dropped 0 bases, with 15 bases sitting between them. Per germline, CDR1 DFQATT and CDR2 SNEGSKA (reference sequence). The CDR3 DNA sequence: TGCAGTGCTAGGGACAGTAAAGACTATAGCAATCAGCCCCAGCATTTT. It translates to CSARDSKDYSNQPQHF.

In its sample, this clonotype was seen many times. This chain connects TRBV6-6 to TRBJ1-1, with no clear D. V lost 2 bases to trimming and J lost 0 bases, with 7 bases between them. CDR1 is MNHNY and CDR2 is SVGAGI in the germline V gene (reference sequence). The CDR3 is 14 amino acids. In DNA, the CDR3 is TGTGCCAGCAGTTACGACCAGGTGAACACTGAAGCTTTCTTT. It translates to CASSYDQVNTEAFF.

The sample holds one count of this clonotype. CDR3 region: CASSELDSMGTDTQYF. The CDR3, as DNA: TGCGCCAGCAGTGAGTTGGATAGCATGGGCACAGATACGCAGTATTTT. The gene calls are TRBV10-2 and TRBJ2-3; D is unclear. CDR1 and CDR2 from the germline V gene are WSHSY and SAAADI. This CDR3 has 16 residues. V was shortened by 1 base and J by 1 base, with 12 bases between the two germline ends.